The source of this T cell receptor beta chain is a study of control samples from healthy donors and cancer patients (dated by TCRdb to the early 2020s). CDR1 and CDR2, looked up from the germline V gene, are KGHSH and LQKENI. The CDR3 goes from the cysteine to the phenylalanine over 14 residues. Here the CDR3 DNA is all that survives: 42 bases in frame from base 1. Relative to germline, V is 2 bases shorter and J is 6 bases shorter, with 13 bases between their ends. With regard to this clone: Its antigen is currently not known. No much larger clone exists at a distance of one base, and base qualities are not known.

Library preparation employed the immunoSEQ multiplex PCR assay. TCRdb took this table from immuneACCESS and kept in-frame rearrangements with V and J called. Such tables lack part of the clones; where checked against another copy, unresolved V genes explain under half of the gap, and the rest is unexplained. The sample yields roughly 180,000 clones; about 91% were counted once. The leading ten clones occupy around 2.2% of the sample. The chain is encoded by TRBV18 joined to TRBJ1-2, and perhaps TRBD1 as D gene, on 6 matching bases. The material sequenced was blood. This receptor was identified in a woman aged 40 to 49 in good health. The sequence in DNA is TGTGCCAGCTCACCAACGGACAGCCAGGATGGCTACACCTTC. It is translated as CASSPTDSQDGYTF.